Listed below are T cell receptor beta chains from one sample, sequenced in a study of blood T cell repertoires in COVID-19. Using immunoSEQ multiplex PCR, the repertoire was profiled, and TCRdb retains in-frame clones only, with some absent. The data hold approximately 360,000 clones, with around 87% observed a single time. The sequenced sample consisted of PBMCs or T cells enriched from blood (not recorded which). Receptors originate from a man aged 35 to 55 in a cohort exposed to, infected with or recovered from COVID-19 (not recorded which). Each CDR3 is given with its conserved first and last residue. Each record gives: J gene, D gene, V gene, clone size, CDR3 DNA, CDR3 protein. The D gene is left open where the match is weak. A row's size may be missing; if present it is once, few, many or a size class.

j_gene: TRBJ2-1
d_gene: TRBD2
v_gene: TRBV28
abundance: once
CDR3nt: TGTGCCAGCAGTCCAACCGGGACTAGTAGGGAGCAGTTCTTC
CDR3aa: CASSPTGTSREQFF

j_gene: TRBJ2-1
d_gene: .
v_gene: TRBV7-5
abundance: .
CDR3nt: TGTGTCAGAAGCTTAGCACCCGGCTGTCTTGGGACAGGGGGCTTTAGGGGGATCCGTGAGCAGTTCTTC
CDR3aa: CVRSLAPGCLGTGGFRGIREQFF

j_gene: TRBJ2-7
d_gene: TRBD1
v_gene: TRBV2
abundance: .
CDR3nt: TGTGCCAGCAGGGGACAGGCCAACTCCTACGAGCAGTACTTC
CDR3aa: CASRGQANSYEQYF

j_gene: TRBJ2-3
d_gene: .
v_gene: TRBV14
abundance: .
CDR3nt: TGTGCCAGCAGCCAAGATTGGGCGGATACGCAGTATTTT
CDR3aa: CASSQDWADTQYF

j_gene: TRBJ1-5
d_gene: .
v_gene: TRBV19
abundance: .
CDR3nt: TGTGCCAGTGGTCCGGGGGGTGTATTGCCCCAGCATTTT
CDR3aa: CASGPGGVLPQHF

j_gene: TRBJ2-1
d_gene: TRBD2
v_gene: TRBV30
abundance: .
CDR3nt: TGTGCCTGGAGCCCTATAGCTAGCGGGAGATGGAATGAGCAGTTCTTC
CDR3aa: CAWSPIASGRWNEQFF

j_gene: TRBJ2-3
d_gene: TRBD2
v_gene: TRBV5-4
abundance: .
CDR3nt: TGTGCCAGCAGCTTCCGCGGTAGCGGGAGTGCAGATACGCAGTATTTT
CDR3aa: CASSFRGSGSADTQYF

j_gene: TRBJ2-7
d_gene: .
v_gene: TRBV7-8
abundance: .
CDR3nt: TGTGCCAGCAGCTTTACGAGCGGACTTAGGGACGAGCAGTACTTC
CDR3aa: CASSFTSGLRDEQYF

j_gene: TRBJ2-2
d_gene: .
v_gene: TRBV7-9
abundance: .
CDR3nt: TGTGCCAGCAGCTTTGTCTCGTTTCGTCAGGCGAACACCGGGGAGCTGTTTTTT
CDR3aa: CASSFVSFRQANTGELFF

j_gene: TRBJ2-1
d_gene: TRBD2
v_gene: TRBV28
abundance: .
CDR3nt: TGTGCCAGCAGCTCATCTAGCGGGAGCTCCTACAATGAGCAGTTCTTC
CDR3aa: CASSSSSGSSYNEQFF

j_gene: TRBJ2-4
d_gene: .
v_gene: TRBV1
abundance: once
CDR3nt: TGCGCAGACGTCGGGGACAGGGCTGAAGACATTCAGTACTTC
CDR3aa: CADVGDRAEDIQYF

j_gene: TRBJ2-7
d_gene: .
v_gene: TRBV7-2
abundance: .
CDR3nt: TGTGCCAGCAGCTTACGCAGGCCGAACTCCTACGAGCAGTACTTC
CDR3aa: CASSLRRPNSYEQYF

j_gene: TRBJ1-2
d_gene: .
v_gene: TRBV24-1
abundance: .
CDR3nt: TGTGCCACCAGTGATGCCTCGGGAGGGTACTATGGCTACACCTTC
CDR3aa: CATSDASGGYYGYTF

j_gene: TRBJ2-1
d_gene: TRBD2
v_gene: TRBV4-2
abundance: .
CDR3nt: TGTGCCAGCAGCCAAGGTAGCGGGAGCCCCCTCTACAATGAGCAGTTCTTC
CDR3aa: CASSQGSGSPLYNEQFF

j_gene: TRBJ2-7
d_gene: .
v_gene: TRBV3-1/TRBV3-2
abundance: .
CDR3nt: TGTGCCAGCAGCCCACCGACAAGGACCTACGAGCAGTACTTC
CDR3aa: CASSPPTRTYEQYF

j_gene: TRBJ2-1
d_gene: TRBD2
v_gene: TRBV19
abundance: .
CDR3nt: TGTGCCAGTAGGGCTAGCGGGAGAGTCGATGAGCAGTTCTTC
CDR3aa: CASRASGRVDEQFF

j_gene: TRBJ2-1
d_gene: .
v_gene: TRBV21-1
abundance: .
CDR3nt: TGTGCCAGCAAAGGAGACAGTTGGATGAGTGAGCAGTTCTTC
CDR3aa: CASKGDSWMSEQFF

j_gene: TRBJ2-7
d_gene: .
v_gene: TRBV3-1/TRBV3-2
abundance: few
CDR3nt: TGTGCCAGCAGCCAAGAGGGTAGGAGGAGCTCCTACGAGCAGTACTTC
CDR3aa: CASSQEGRRSSYEQYF

j_gene: TRBJ2-4
d_gene: TRBD2
v_gene: TRBV5-4
abundance: .
CDR3nt: TGTGCCAGCAGCGAACTATCCGGGACTAGCGGAGGGGGGATTCAGTACTTC
CDR3aa: CASSELSGTSGGGIQYF

j_gene: TRBJ1-6
d_gene: .
v_gene: TRBV5-1
abundance: .
CDR3nt: TGCGCCAGCAGCTTGGGGGACTTGAGGAATTCACCCCTCCACTTT
CDR3aa: CASSLGDLRNSPLHF

j_gene: TRBJ1-2
d_gene: TRBD1
v_gene: TRBV28
abundance: .
CDR3nt: TGTGCCAGCAGTGGGCCGGACAGGGGGACAGGAGCTAACTATGGCTACACCTTC
CDR3aa: CASSGPDRGTGANYGYTF

j_gene: TRBJ1-2
d_gene: .
v_gene: TRBV7-8
abundance: .
CDR3nt: TGTGCCAGCAGCTTAGTCGGGGCAGGGGCTAACTATGGCTACACCTTC
CDR3aa: CASSLVGAGANYGYTF

j_gene: TRBJ2-1
d_gene: TRBD2
v_gene: TRBV30
abundance: .
CDR3nt: TGTGCCTGGGCTAGCGGGAGTGGGAATGAGCAGTTCTTC
CDR3aa: CAWASGSGNEQFF

j_gene: TRBJ2-7
d_gene: .
v_gene: TRBV2
abundance: .
CDR3nt: TGTGCCAGCAGACAGGGACCCTACGAGCAGTACTTC
CDR3aa: CASRQGPYEQYF

j_gene: TRBJ1-4
d_gene: .
v_gene: TRBV28
abundance: .
CDR3nt: TGTGCCAGCAGTTTCGGGGGACGGTCTCTGGAAAAACTGTTTTTT
CDR3aa: CASSFGGRSLEKLFF

j_gene: TRBJ2-1
d_gene: .
v_gene: TRBV11-2
abundance: .
CDR3nt: TGTGCCAGCAGCTTAGAGTGGTCTAGCAGTGAGCAGTTCTTC
CDR3aa: CASSLEWSSSEQFF

j_gene: TRBJ2-2
d_gene: .
v_gene: TRBV18
abundance: once
CDR3nt: TGTGCCAGCTCACCAGGGCACAGGGACACCGGGGAGCTGTTTTTT
CDR3aa: CASSPGHRDTGELFF

j_gene: TRBJ1-1
d_gene: TRBD1
v_gene: TRBV19
abundance: once
CDR3nt: TGTGCCAGTAGTACAGGGGGAGGCACTGAAGCTTTCTTT
CDR3aa: CASSTGGGTEAFF

j_gene: TRBJ1-1
d_gene: TRBD1
v_gene: TRBV5-1
abundance: .
CDR3nt: TGCGCCAGCAGCTTAACCCGACAGGGGGATGAAGCTTTCTTT
CDR3aa: CASSLTRQGDEAFF

j_gene: TRBJ2-7
d_gene: .
v_gene: TRBV7-2
abundance: .
CDR3nt: TGTGCCAGCAGCTTAGCTGGCAGCTACGAGCAGTACTTC
CDR3aa: CASSLAGSYEQYF

j_gene: TRBJ2-1
d_gene: .
v_gene: TRBV7-9
abundance: .
CDR3nt: TGTGCCAGCAGCCGCAATGAGCAGTTCTTC
CDR3aa: CASSRNEQFF

j_gene: TRBJ2-7
d_gene: .
v_gene: TRBV18
abundance: .
CDR3nt: TGTGCCAGCTCACCCCCGGACACCTACGAGCAGTACTTC
CDR3aa: CASSPPDTYEQYF

j_gene: TRBJ2-5
d_gene: TRBD2
v_gene: TRBV30
abundance: .
CDR3nt: TGTGCCTGGGACAGGCGGGGTAGCGGGAGGGAGACCCAGTACTTC
CDR3aa: CAWDRRGSGRETQYF

j_gene: TRBJ1-2
d_gene: TRBD1
v_gene: TRBV3-1/TRBV3-2
abundance: .
CDR3nt: TGTGCCAGCAGCCGCTACCGGGACAGGGATGATGGCTACACCTTC
CDR3aa: CASSRYRDRDDGYTF

j_gene: TRBJ1-2
d_gene: .
v_gene: TRBV24-1
abundance: .
CDR3nt: TGTGCCACCAGTGATTCCCACAGGGCGGTGAACTATGGCTACACCTTC
CDR3aa: CATSDSHRAVNYGYTF

j_gene: TRBJ1-5
d_gene: TRBD1
v_gene: TRBV30
abundance: once
CDR3nt: TGTGCCTGGAGGTCAGGGGGTCCCCATCAGCCCCAGCATTTT
CDR3aa: CAWRSGGPHQPQHF

j_gene: TRBJ2-7
d_gene: TRBD2
v_gene: TRBV6-5
abundance: .
CDR3nt: TGTGCCAGCAGTTCAGCAGGGACTAGCGACTCCTACGAGCAGTACTTC
CDR3aa: CASSSAGTSDSYEQYF

j_gene: TRBJ2-7
d_gene: .
v_gene: TRBV29-1
abundance: .
CDR3nt: TGCAGCGTTTCACTGCGGGGTTCGGGCGAGCAGTACTTC
CDR3aa: CSVSLRGSGEQYF

j_gene: TRBJ1-5
d_gene: .
v_gene: TRBV11-3
abundance: .
CDR3nt: TGTGCCAGCAGCTTTATCCGAAGAGCGAGCAATCAGCCCCAGCATTTT
CDR3aa: CASSFIRRASNQPQHF

j_gene: TRBJ2-7
d_gene: TRBD2
v_gene: TRBV5-4
abundance: .
CDR3nt: TGTGCCAGCAGTCTCTTGGGGGTTACGGGGGGGGGCGGCGAGCAGTACTTC
CDR3aa: CASSLLGVTGGGGEQYF

j_gene: TRBJ1-6
d_gene: .
v_gene: TRBV6-5
abundance: .
CDR3nt: TGTGCCGGATCAGGGATGTCCTATAATTCACCCCTCCACTTT
CDR3aa: CAGSGMSYNSPLHF

j_gene: TRBJ1-5
d_gene: TRBD1
v_gene: TRBV6-1
abundance: once
CDR3nt: TGTGCCAGCAGTGAAGGAGGACAGGGGCCTCAGCCCCAGCATTTT
CDR3aa: CASSEGGQGPQPQHF

j_gene: TRBJ2-5
d_gene: .
v_gene: TRBV7-9
abundance: once
CDR3nt: TGTGCCAGCAGCTTATATTTGAGGATCCAAGAGACCCAGTACTTC
CDR3aa: CASSLYLRIQETQYF

j_gene: TRBJ1-4
d_gene: .
v_gene: TRBV1
abundance: .
CDR3nt: TGCACCAGCAGCCAAGAAGGGGGATCGGACACGGCCTGTGAAAAACTGTTTTTT
CDR3aa: CTSSQEGGSDTACEKLFF

j_gene: TRBJ2-1
d_gene: .
v_gene: TRBV29-1
abundance: .
CDR3nt: TGCAGCGTTGCCCCGGGAGAGTCAGAGTTCTTC
CDR3aa: CSVAPGESEFF

j_gene: TRBJ2-1
d_gene: TRBD2
v_gene: TRBV14
abundance: .
CDR3nt: TGTGCCAGCAGCCAAGACGGGCCTAGCGGGATTAATGAGCAGTTCTTC
CDR3aa: CASSQDGPSGINEQFF

j_gene: TRBJ2-4
d_gene: TRBD1
v_gene: TRBV6-5
abundance: .
CDR3nt: TGTGCCAGCAGTTACTCGACGACAGGGGGTCTTATTCAGTACTTC
CDR3aa: CASSYSTTGGLIQYF

j_gene: TRBJ2-1
d_gene: TRBD1
v_gene: TRBV19
abundance: .
CDR3nt: TGTGCCAGTAGTATCGGCAGGGGGCCCTACAATGAGCAGTTCTTC
CDR3aa: CASSIGRGPYNEQFF

j_gene: TRBJ2-2
d_gene: .
v_gene: TRBV6-2/TRBV6-3
abundance: few
CDR3nt: TGTGCCAGCAGTAGGACAACGAACACCGGGGAGCTGTTTTTT
CDR3aa: CASSRTTNTGELFF

j_gene: TRBJ2-1
d_gene: TRBD2
v_gene: TRBV28
abundance: .
CDR3nt: TGTGCCAGCAGGGACCGGACTAGCGGGCTGATCGCCTACAATGAGCAGTTCTTC
CDR3aa: CASRDRTSGLIAYNEQFF

j_gene: TRBJ1-1
d_gene: .
v_gene: TRBV28
abundance: .
CDR3nt: TGTGCCAGCAGGGAGGGGAGTCGGACTGAAGCTTTCTTT
CDR3aa: CASREGSRTEAFF